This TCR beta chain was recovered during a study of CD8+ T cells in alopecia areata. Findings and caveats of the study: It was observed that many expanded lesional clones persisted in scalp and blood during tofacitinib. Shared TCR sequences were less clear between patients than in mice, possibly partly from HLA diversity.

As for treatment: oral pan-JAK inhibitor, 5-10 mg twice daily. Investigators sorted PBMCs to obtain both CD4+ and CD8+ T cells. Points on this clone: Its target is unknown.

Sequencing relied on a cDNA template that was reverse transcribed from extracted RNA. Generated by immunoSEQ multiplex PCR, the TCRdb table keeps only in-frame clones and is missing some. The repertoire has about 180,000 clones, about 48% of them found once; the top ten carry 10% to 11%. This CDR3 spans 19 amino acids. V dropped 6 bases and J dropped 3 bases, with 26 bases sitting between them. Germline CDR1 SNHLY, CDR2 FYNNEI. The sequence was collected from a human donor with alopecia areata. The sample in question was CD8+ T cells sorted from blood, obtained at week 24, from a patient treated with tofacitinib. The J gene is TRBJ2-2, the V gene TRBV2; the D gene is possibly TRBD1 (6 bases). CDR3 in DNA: TGTGCCAGCAGAGAACAGGGTAGAGGACCAGAGCAGGACACCGGGGAGCTGTTTTTT. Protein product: CASREQGRGPEQDTGELFF.